Shown below are 27 T cell receptor beta chains from a single sample sequenced in a study of regulatory T cells in long-lasting Graves disease. The time point is: newly diagnosed GD, antithyroid drugs for less than 3 months. PBMC RNA served as the TCR library source. To make TCR beta libraries, researchers used iRepertoire HTBI primers and Arm-PCR of CDR3 regions. MiXCR, applied by TCRdb to the multiplex PCR reads, yields one record per CDR3 protein. The data show 350,000 to 450,000 distinct CDR3 sequences, 10% to 15% seen once. Another study also made use of these data, one on T cells in Graves' hyperthyroidism and ophthalmopathy.

The sample was peripheral blood mononuclear cells (PBMCs), taken at new diagnosis, from a patient treated with antithyroid drugs. The receptors originated from a woman aged 18 to 35 with Graves disease.

This clonotype was seen ten or more times. The rearrangement joins TRBV28 to TRBJ2-7; D perhaps matches TRBD2 (5 bases). Germline assignment: CDR1 MDHEN and CDR2 SYDVKM. The CDR3 is made up of 13 amino acids. The V gene lost 3 bases and the J gene lost 0 bases, with 6 bases spanning the gap. The CDR3 bases are TGTGCCAGCAGTTTCGGGGTCTCCTACGAGCAGTACTTC. Translation: CASSFGVSYEQYF.

This clonotype has a count of ten or more. One end of the junction varies from germline; a read error may be responsible. The chain carries TRBV6-1 and TRBJ2-2; 9 bases match TRBD1. Germline CDR1 and CDR2: MNHNS and SASEGT. This CDR3 spans 14 amino acids. In DNA form, the CDR3 reads TGTGCCAGCAGCGGGACAGGGAACACCGGGGAGCTATTTTTT. Amino acids: CASSGTGNTGELFF.

There are many counts of this clonotype. The V and J genes are TRBV12-3 or TRBV12-4 and TRBJ2-5; D remains unclear. V was cut by 4 bases and J by 7 bases, with 16 bases left in between. The CDR3 is made up of 14 amino acids. The CDR3, as DNA: TGTGCCAGCAGTTCCACCCCCGGGCCTTGGACCCAGTACTTC. Amino acids: CASSSTPGPWTQYF.

This clonotype came up many times. The gene calls are TRBV6-9 and TRBJ1-1, with D hard to call. Germline CDR1 and CDR2: MNHGY and SVAAGI. V shed 3 bases and J shed 2 bases, with 19 bases lying between them. This CDR3 has 17 residues. The CDR3 nucleotides are TGTGCCAGCAGTTACGCAGTTACGAAGCGGCAAAACACTGAAGCTTTCTTT. Its translation is CASSYAVTKRQNTEAFF.

The sample holds many counts of this clonotype. The V and J genes are TRBV27 and TRBJ2-7; tentatively, D is TRBD1 (6 bases). V was clipped by 3 bases and J by 7 bases, with 10 bases between them. Germline CDR1 and CDR2: MNHEY and SMNVEV (reference sequence). The CDR3 covers 12 residues. The CDR3 loop is CASSFRGEEQYV. The CDR3 DNA sequence: TGTGCCAGCAGTTTCAGGGGCGAAGAGCAGTACGTC.

This clonotype was seen many times. J is TRBJ1-5 and V is TRBV12-3 or TRBV12-4; D is unclear. V gave up 1 base and J gave up 0 bases, with 10 bases separating them. The CDR3 is 16 amino acids. CDR3 bases: TGTGCCAGCAGTTTAGGAACCGGCTATAGCAATCAGCCCCAGCATTTT. Translated: CASSLGTGYSNQPQHF.

This clonotype was found many times. This chain uses TRBV28 with TRBJ1-4, with 8 positions matching TRBD1. This CDR3 is built from 15 residues. Germline CDR1 MDHEN, CDR2 SYDVKM. Germline trimming cut 6 bases from V and 5 bases from J; bases unmatched to any gene: 8. The CDR3 protein is CASRDNRGLNEKLFF. In DNA form, the CDR3 reads TGTGCCAGCAGAGACAACAGGGGGTTAAATGAAAAACTGTTTTTT.

This clonotype was counted a few times. The V gene is TRBV25-1, the J gene TRBJ2-5; D unclear. Looked up from germline, CDR1 is MGHDK and CDR2 is SYGVNS. The CDR3 is made up of 13 amino acids. V lost 3 bases and J lost 4, with 9 bases in between. In DNA form, the CDR3 reads TGTGCCAGCAGTGAGGGCAGCAGAGAGACCCAGTACTTC. It yields the protein CASSEGSRETQYF. The entire variable domain, with the rest obtained from reference TRBV25-1 and TRBJ2-5, is as follows: EADIYQTPRYLVIGTGKKITLECSQTMGHDKMYWYQQDPGMELHLIHYSYGVNSTEKGDLSSESTVSRIRTEHFPLTLESARPSHTSQYLCASSEGSRETQYFGPGTRLLVL.

This clonotype was counted at least ten times. The chain uses TRBV7-3 and TRBJ2-1; D is possibly TRBD2 (6 bases). V lost 5 bases and J 2 bases, leaving 16 bases between the germline ends. This CDR3 has 16 residues. The germline gives CDR1 SGHTA, CDR2 FQGTGA. For the CDR3, the DNA is TGTGCCAGCAGCCCAATGGGGGGAATAGCCTACAATGAGCAGTTCTTC. Translated: CASSPMGGIAYNEQFF.

This clonotype was detected ten times or more. The rearrangement joins TRBV30 to TRBJ1-1, with D tentatively TRBD1 (5 bases). Trimming took off 0 bases at V and 7 bases at J, with 18 bases between the two ends. Germline CDR1 GTSNPN, CDR2 SVGIG (reference sequence). The CDR3 sequence is 15 residues long. The CDR3 protein is CAWSVLVRRRGEAFF. DNA of the CDR3: TGTGCCTGGAGTGTACTCGTCAGACGAAGGGGTGAAGCTTTCTTT.

This clonotype was seen only a few times. The V gene is TRBV20-1, the J gene TRBJ2-7; 14 bases agree with TRBD2. Germline lookup yields CDR1 DFQATT and CDR2 SNEGSKA (reference sequence). This CDR3 spans 14 amino acids. With V trimmed by 6 bases and J by 7 bases, 8 bases remained unmatched. The CDR3 sequence: CSARLAGGPSEQYF. The CDR3 nucleotides read TGCAGTGCCCGACTAGCGGGAGGGCCGTCAGAGCAGTACTTC.

Many counts were recorded for this clonotype. V gene TRBV10-3 combines with J gene TRBJ1-1; a weak D match, TRBD1 (5 bases). CDR3 length: 13 amino acids. V lost 6 bases, J lost 4 bases, and 12 bases lay in between. The V gene's germline CDR1 is ENHRY and CDR2 SYGVKD. CDR3 coding DNA: TGTGCCATCAGGGGGCTTTCGAGCACTGAAGCTTTCTTT. Translating gives CAIRGLSSTEAFF.

This clonotype was seen more than once but under ten times. This sequence joins TRBV12-3 or TRBV12-4 and TRBJ2-4; D unclear. V was clipped by 2 bases and J by 14 bases, with 13 bases between them. CDR3 length: 12 residues. The CDR3 loop is CASSLLSDQKYF. The DNA of the CDR3 is TGTGCCAGCAGTTTATTATCGGACCAAAAGTACTTC.

At least ten counts were recorded for this clonotype. The chain is built from TRBV18 and TRBJ2-1; the D is unclear. CDR1 and CDR2 from the germline V gene are KGHSH and LQKENI. CDR3 length equals 14 residues. V was clipped by 2 bases and J by 4 bases, with 9 bases between them. CDR3 coding DNA: TGTGCCAGCTCACCAATAAACCTATACAATGAGCAGTTCTTC. Amino acid sequence: CASSPINLYNEQFF. Drawing the rest from reference TRBV18 and TRBJ2-1, the complete variable domain is NAGVMQNPRHLVRRRGQEARLRCSPMKGHSHVYWYRQLPEEGLKFMVYLQKENIIDESGMPKERFSAEFPKEGPSILRIQQVVRGDSAAYFCASSPINLYNEQFFGPGTRLTVL.

This clonotype was counted ten times or more. This chain connects TRBV5-6 to TRBJ1-5; TRBD1 matches at 8 bases. Germline CDR1 is SGHDT and CDR2 is YYEEEE. The CDR3 has 17 amino acids. V lost 3 bases to trimming and J lost 3 bases; unmatched junction nucleotides: 11. The CDR3 nucleotides are TGTGCCAGCAGCTCAAAAACCGGGACAGGCTACAATCAGCCCCAGCATTTT. This encodes CASSSKTGTGYNQPQHF. Looking up the rest from reference TRBV5-6 and TRBJ1-5 gives the full variable domain: DAGVTQSPTHLIKTRGQQVTLRCSPKSGHDTVSWYQQALGQGPQFIFQYYEEEERQRGNFPDRFSGHQFPNYSSELNVNALLLGDSALYLCASSSKTGTGYNQPQHFGDGTRLSIL.

Ten or more counts support this clonotype. The V call is TRBV7-2, the J call TRBJ2-5; a possible D gene is TRBD1 (6 bases). With 5 bases removed from V and 5 bases from J, the gap between germline ends came to 15 bases. The CDR3 consists of 14 residues. The germline CDR1 and CDR2 sequences are SGHTA and FQGNSA. In nucleotides, the CDR3 is TGTGCCAGCAGCCTAGACAGGTGGAGTGAGACCCAGTACTTC. Its protein product is CASSLDRWSETQYF.

The genes are TRBV10-3 and TRBJ2-1, with D possibly being TRBD2 (6 bases). This CDR3 has 18 amino acids. Looked up from germline, CDR1 is ENHRY and CDR2 is SYGVKD. With 8 bases removed from V and 0 bases from J, the gap between germline ends came to 23 bases. CDR3 residues: CAISPGFRGKSSYNEQFF. CDR3 nucleotide sequence: TGTGCCATCTCCCCCGGCTTTCGCGGGAAAAGCTCCTACAATGAGCAGTTCTTC.

This chain uses TRBV10-3 with TRBJ2-6, with D possibly matching TRBD2 (6 bases). V gave up 5 bases and J gave up 2 bases, with 10 bases separating them. Germline V gene lookup returns CDR1 ENHRY and CDR2 SYGVKD. The length of the CDR3 is 15 residues. In nucleotides, the CDR3 is TGTGCCATCAGTCGGGGGTTCCCTGGGGCCAACGTCCTGACTTTC. This sequence encodes CAISRGFPGANVLTF.

Comments on this clonotype: A read error is the likely source, as a far larger clone sits one nucleotide away. No conserved phenylalanine or tryptophan is present at the end of the CDR3, so a read error is the likely explanation. V and J are TRBV7-2 and TRBJ2-3; 9 bases match TRBD2. The CDR3 has 14 residues. V gave up 8 bases and J gave up 4 bases; unmatched junction bases: 7. Germline V gene lookup returns CDR1 SGHTA and CDR2 FQGNSA. The CDR3: CASGDSGGSDTQYL. The CDR3 DNA sequence: TGTGCCAGCGGGGACAGCGGGGGGTCAGATACGCAGTATCTT.

This clonotype was picked up many times. The rearrangement links TRBV28 to TRBJ2-1; 10 bases are shared with TRBD1. Germline lookup yields CDR1 MDHEN and CDR2 SYDVKM. The V and J ends lost 6 bases and 2 bases, in that order; junction bases with no gene match: 7. The CDR3 is 16 residues long. The CDR3 region is CASRGDRGFTYNEQFF. CDR3 in DNA: TGTGCCAGCAGGGGGGACAGGGGATTCACCTACAATGAGCAGTTCTTC.

Points on this clonotype: A much larger clone sits a single nucleotide away, making a read error possible. The rearrangement links TRBV25-1 to TRBJ1-1; no clear D. The germline V and J ends were trimmed by 8 bases and 3 bases, with 7 bases remaining between them. This CDR3 spans 11 amino acids. Germline CDR1 reads MGHDK; CDR2 reads SYGVNS. The CDR3 region is CASGDYTEAFF. CDR3 DNA sequence: TGTGCCAGCGGGGATTACACTGAAGCTTTCTTT.

This clonotype came up many times. V gene TRBV7-9 combines with J gene TRBJ2-3; 13 bases line up with TRBD2. CDR3 length: 21 amino acids. J gave up 2 bases and V 4 bases, and 18 bases lay outside the gene matches. CDR1 and CDR2 (germline): SEHNR, FQNEAQ (reference sequence). In DNA, the CDR3 is TGTGCCAGCAGCTCCACCCCTTATCGACTAGCGGGAGGATGGGACACAGATACGCAGTATTTT. Residues: CASSSTPYRLAGGWDTDTQYF. The full variable domain, its missing parts supplied by reference TRBV7-9 and TRBJ2-3, is DTGVSQNPRHKITKRGQNVTFRCDPISEHNRLYWYRQTLGQGPEFLTYFQNEAQLEKSRLLSDRFSAERPKGSFSTLEIQRTEQGDSAMYLCASSSTPYRLAGGWDTDTQYFGPGTRLTVL.

Ten or more counts support this clonotype. The chain employs TRBV5-6 and TRBJ2-3, with 13 positions matching TRBD2. Germline CDR1 is SGHDT and CDR2 is YYEEEE. The CDR3 covers 16 residues. Trimming took 3 bases from V and 6 from J; bases not matched to a gene: 7. CDR3 sequence reads: CASSSGLAGVPDTQYF. The CDR3 region has the DNA TGTGCCAGCAGCTCAGGACTAGCGGGGGTTCCCGATACGCAGTATTTT.

This clonotype was seen ten or more times. The chain employs TRBV11-2 and TRBJ2-3, with D perhaps being TRBD1 or TRBD2 (6 bases each). This CDR3 contains 14 residues. The germline gives CDR1 SGHAT, CDR2 FQNNGV. Trimming took off 5 bases at V and 6 bases at J, with 15 bases between the two ends. CDR3: CASSRPGGLDTQYF. In DNA form, the CDR3 reads TGTGCCAGCAGCCGCCCTGGGGGGCTCGATACGCAGTATTTT. The full variable domain, completed using reference TRBV11-2 and TRBJ2-3, is EAGVAQSPRYKIIEKRQSVAFWCNPISGHATLYWYQQILGQGPKLLIQFQNNGVVDDSQLPKDRFSAERLKGVDSTLKIQPAKLEDSAVYLCASSRPGGLDTQYFGPGTRLTVL.

In its sample, this clonotype was seen many times. The rearrangement joins TRBV6-5 to TRBJ2-7; 7 nucleotides agree with TRBD1. In germline, CDR1 is MNHEY, CDR2 SVGAGI. V shed 4 bases and J 4 bases; nucleotides not matched to a gene: 1. The CDR3 contains 12 residues. The CDR3 sequence: CASSSTGYEQYV. The CDR3 bases are TGTGCCAGCAGTTCGACAGGGTACGAGCAGTACGTC.

This clonotype has at least ten counts. The CDR3 loop is CASSPGSTDTQYF. CDR3 DNA: TGTGCCAGCTCACCAGGTTCGACAGATACGCAGTATTTT. This chain joins TRBV18 and TRBJ2-3; D ambiguous. V shed 2 bases and J shed 3 bases, with 6 bases lying between them. The CDR3 sequence is 13 residues long. Germline V gene sequence: CDR1 KGHSH, CDR2 LQKENI.

This clonotype has a handful of counts. The gene calls are TRBV20-1 and TRBJ1-3; D is possibly TRBD1 (6 bases). The germline gives CDR1 DFQATT, CDR2 SNEGSKA (reference sequence). The V end was cut by 1 base, the J end by 4 bases, with 8 bases between. The CDR3 is 13 residues long. The CDR3 loop reads CSARADRGNTIYF. The CDR3 nucleotides read TGCAGTGCTAGAGCGGACAGAGGAAACACCATATATTTT.